This TCR beta chain stems from a study of T cell repertoires in cytomegalovirus infection. As for the study in general: CMV infection and matching HLA type were both indicated by public TCR beta signatures.

The CDR3 spans 15 residues. Germline V gives CDR1 LGHDT, CDR2 YNNKEL (reference sequence). V dropped 1 base and J dropped 0 bases, with 9 bases sitting between them. General observations from the study: HLA-C-restricted TCR beta clonotypes specific for CMV led the ex vivo response.

TCRdb passed the reads through MiXCR, listing each CDR3 protein once. The table shows approximately 260,000 distinct CDR3 sequences, with roughly a fifth occurring only once. Concerning this clonotype itself: The target antigen is unknown.

This receptor was obtained from a human donor in good health (CMV status not recorded). Some clones in this sample may be carry-over from other donors' samples. Sample: cultured PBMCs, taken from culture after CMV antigen stimulation. The chain carries TRBV3-1 and TRBJ2-5; possibly TRBD1 for D (5 bases). CDR3 region: CASSQVPGHQETQYF. CDR3 bases: TGTGCCAGCAGCCAAGTTCCAGGGCACCAAGAGACCCAGTACTTC.